The 17 T cell receptor beta chains listed next were all sequenced from one sample in a study of neoadjuvant anti-PD-1 for oral cavity cancer. Profiled with immunoSEQ multiplex PCR; TCRdb holds only in-frame clones, not every one. The table includes tens of thousands of clones, approximately 80% detected once. Stated time point: after neoadjuvant nivolumab, at surgical resection. The source was PBMCs, collected after nivolumab (anti-PD-1) treatment. These receptors originate from a person aged 35 to 85 with oral cavity squamous cell carcinoma.

The chain is built from TRBV28 and TRBJ1-5; no firm D call. Germline V lookup: CDR1 MDHEN, CDR2 SYDVKM. Trimming stripped 7 bases from V and 7 bases from J, with 20 bases between. The CDR3 consists of 15 residues. Here the CDR3 DNA reads TGTGCCAGCATGGGCCAGCCTATTCACGGGCAGCCCCAGCATTTT. Translated: CASMGQPIHGQPQHF.

V gene TRBV9 combines with J gene TRBJ2-1, with 16 positions matching TRBD2. V was clipped by 4 bases and J by 5 bases; unmatched bases: 12. The germline gives CDR1 SGDLS, CDR2 YYNGEE. The CDR3 is 19 amino acids. CDR3 sequence reads: CASSPWGLAGGLANNEQFF. Written as DNA, the CDR3 is TGTGCCAGCAGCCCCTGGGGACTAGCGGGAGGGCTCGCCAACAATGAGCAGTTCTTC.

The rearrangement links TRBV27 to TRBJ1-1, with 7 bases fitting TRBD1. The CDR3 has 15 amino acids. Germline lookup yields CDR1 MNHEY and CDR2 SMNVEV (reference sequence). V was pared by 2 bases and J by 1 base, with 4 bases of the junction left unmatched. CDR3: CASSLGRGKNTEAFF. CDR3 sequence (DNA): TGTGCCAGCAGTTTAGGCAGGGGGAAGAACACTGAAGCTTTCTTT.

This sequence joins TRBV5-1 and TRBJ1-1, with TRBD1 identical over 7 bases. In germline, CDR1 is SGHRS, CDR2 YFSETQ. The V and J ends lost 4 bases and 7 bases, in that order; junction bases with no gene match: 7. This CDR3 comprises 13 residues. The CDR3 is CASSGTVRGEAFF. CDR3 bases: TGCGCCAGCAGCGGGACAGTCAGGGGTGAAGCTTTCTTT.

The gene calls are TRBV27 and TRBJ2-3, with D possibly matching TRBD1 (6 bases). The CDR3 extends over 14 amino acids. V gave up 3 bases and J gave up 3 bases, with 10 bases separating them. The germline V gene has CDR1 MNHEY and CDR2 SMNVEV (reference sequence). The CDR3, as DNA: TGTGCCAGCAGTTTGAACAGGGAGACAGATACGCAGTATTTT. This sequence encodes CASSLNRETDTQYF.

The CDR3 DNA reads TGTGCCAGCAGTTGGCGGGAAAGGGTAAGCGGTAATGAGCAGTTCTTC. It yields the protein CASSWRERVSGNEQFF. The chain recombines TRBV6-5 with TRBJ2-1; D is possibly TRBD2 (6 bases). V lost 4 bases and J 7 bases, leaving 20 bases between the germline ends. Germline V gives CDR1 MNHEY, CDR2 SVGAGI. CDR3 length: 16 amino acids.

The chain couples TRBV2 to TRBJ2-7; D not resolved. Germline CDR1 is SNHLY and CDR2 is FYNNEI. Trimming cost V 2 bases and J 0 bases, with 5 bases left between them. The CDR3 is 13 residues long. In DNA form, the CDR3 reads TGTGCCAGCAGTGAATCCCTCTCCTACGAGCAGTACTTC. Encoded protein: CASSESLSYEQYF.

This clone was observed a single time. The rearrangement links TRBV2 to TRBJ2-7; TRBD1 or TRBD2 may be the D gene (5 bases each). Trimming stripped 7 bases from V and 7 bases from J, with 17 bases between. The CDR3 is 13 amino acids. The germline V gene has CDR1 SNHLY and CDR2 FYNNEI. The CDR3 reads CASNRDPREEQYF. The CDR3 bases are TGTGCCAGCAATAGGGACCCAAGGGAGGAGCAGTACTTC.

This sequence joins TRBV6-1 and TRBJ1-5; D perhaps matches TRBD1 (6 bases). There are 14 residues in the CDR3. Trimming shortened V by 2 bases and J by 1 base, and 6 bases separated the two germline ends. The germline V gene has CDR1 MNHNS and CDR2 SASEGT. The CDR3 is CASSERGSNQPQHF. The CDR3, as DNA: TGTGCCAGCAGTGAAAGGGGGAGCAATCAGCCCCAGCATTTT.

Remarks on this clone: This specimen includes other DNA sequences encoding the same CDR3. The genes are TRBV5-1 and TRBJ2-3; D may correspond to TRBD1 or TRBD2 (6 bases each). The germline V gene has CDR1 SGHRS and CDR2 YFSETQ. The CDR3 sequence is 13 residues long. The germline V and J ends were trimmed by 4 bases and 3 bases, with 9 bases remaining between them. The CDR3 sequence: CASSRGGTDTQYF. Here the CDR3 DNA reads TGCGCCAGCAGCCGAGGGGGGACAGATACGCAGTATTTT.

CDR3 residues: CASSPARTGELFF. The CDR3 nucleotides are TGTGCCAGCTCACCGGCGCGGACCGGGGAGCTGTTTTTT. The V call is TRBV18, the J call TRBJ2-2; D gene ambiguous. The germline V and J ends were trimmed by 3 bases and 5 bases, with 7 bases remaining between them. Germline assignment: CDR1 KGHSH and CDR2 LQKENI. This CDR3 is built from 13 residues.

The V call is TRBV28, the J call TRBJ1-2, with TRBD1 as a possible D gene (6 bases). With 7 bases removed from V and 7 bases from J, the gap between germline ends came to 28 bases. CDR1 and CDR2 (germline): MDHEN, SYDVKM. CDR3 length: 17 residues. The CDR3 DNA follows: TGTGCCAGCATCACCACCGGAGGGGGGGCGCGCCTAGGTGGCTACACCTTC. It specifies CASITTGGGARLGGYTF.

In its sample, this clone ranks as medium-sized. This chain links TRBV19 with TRBJ1-6; TRBD1 matches at 8 bases. The CDR3 runs to 14 residues. V shed 6 bases, J shed 2 bases, and the junction held 0 bases outside the gene matches. Germline CDR1 and CDR2: LNHDA and SQIVND (reference sequence). This CDR3 is CASRQGAYNSPLHF. The CDR3 bases are TGTGCCAGTAGACAGGGGGCCTATAATTCACCCCTCCACTTT. The full variable domain, its missing parts supplied by reference TRBV19 and TRBJ1-6, is DGGITQSPKYLFRKEGQNVTLSCEQNLNHDAMYWYRQDPGQGLRLIYYSQIVNDFQKGDIAEGYSVSREKKESFPLTVTSAQKNPTAFYLCASRQGAYNSPLHFGNGTRLTVT.

This clone was counted a single time. The chain uses TRBV5-1 and TRBJ1-4, with 8 bases fitting TRBD1. CDR1 and CDR2 from the germline V gene are SGHRS and YFSETQ. The CDR3 is 14 amino acids. J was trimmed by 8 bases and V by 4 bases; bases with no gene match: 7. The CDR3 spells CASSLGQAGEKLFF. CDR3 sequence (DNA): TGCGCCAGCAGCCTGGGACAGGCGGGGGAAAAACTGTTTTTT.

This clone showed up just a few times. The chain carries TRBV1 and TRBJ1-5; no check of the table's D call, TRBD1, against the DNA was made. TRBV1 is an annotated pseudogene. This CDR3 contains 17 residues. This chain's CDR3 is CTSSHKDRVLGNQPQHF. The CDR3, as DNA: TGCACCAGCAGCCACAAGGACAGGGTGTTGGGGAATCAGCCCCAGCATTTT.

The rearrangement links TRBV7-8 to TRBJ2-1; 8 bases map to TRBD2. CDR1 SGHVS and CDR2 FQNEAQ come from the germline V gene. The CDR3 spans 16 residues. The J segment lost 6 bases and the V segment lost 4 bases, leaving 11 bases of the junction unmatched. The CDR3 region has the DNA TGTGCCAGCAGCTCGAACAGCGGGAGCAGTGCCAATGAGCAGTTCTTC. Amino acid sequence: CASSSNSGSSANEQFF.

The V gene is TRBV6-1, the J gene TRBJ2-1; 8 bases align to TRBD1. J gave up 4 bases and V 2 bases, and 4 bases lay outside the gene matches. The germline gives CDR1 MNHNS, CDR2 SASEGT. The CDR3 runs 15 residues. DNA for the CDR3: TGTGCCAGCAGTGAATCGGGGACAGGTTACAATGAGCAGTTCTTC. Protein: CASSESGTGYNEQFF.